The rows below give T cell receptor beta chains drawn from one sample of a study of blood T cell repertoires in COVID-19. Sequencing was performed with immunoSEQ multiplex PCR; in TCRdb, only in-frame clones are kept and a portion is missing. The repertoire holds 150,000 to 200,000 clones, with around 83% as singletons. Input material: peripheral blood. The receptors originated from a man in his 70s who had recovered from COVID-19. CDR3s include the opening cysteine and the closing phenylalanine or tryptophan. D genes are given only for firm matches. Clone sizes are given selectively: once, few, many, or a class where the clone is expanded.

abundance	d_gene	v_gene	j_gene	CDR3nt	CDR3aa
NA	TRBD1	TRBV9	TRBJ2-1	TGTGCCAGCAGCTCGAGTGGGACAGGGGGCCAGTTCTTC	CASSSSGTGGQFF
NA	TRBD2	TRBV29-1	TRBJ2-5	TGCAGCGTTGGGCTAGCGGAAGAGACCCAGTACTTC	CSVGLAEETQYF
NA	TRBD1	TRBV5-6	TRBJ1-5	TGTGCCAGCAGCTCGGGACAGGAGGGGAATCAGCCCCAGCATTTT	CASSSGQEGNQPQHF
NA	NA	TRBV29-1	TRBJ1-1	TGCAGCGTTGTAGGAGGACAGTCGAACACTGAAGCTTTCTTT	CSVVGGQSNTEAFF
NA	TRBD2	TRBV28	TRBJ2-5	TGTGCCAGCAGTGTCCTAGCGGGAGGCGAGACCCAGTACTTC	CASSVLAGGETQYF
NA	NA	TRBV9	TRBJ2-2	TGTGCCAGCAGCGTAGTTGGGGGGGCCCCTTCCGGGGAGCTGTTTTTT	CASSVVGGAPSGELFF
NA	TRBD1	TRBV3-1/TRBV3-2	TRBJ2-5	TGTGCCAGCAGCCAAGACCGCCCAGGGGGCATGGAGACCCAGTACTTC	CASSQDRPGGMETQYF
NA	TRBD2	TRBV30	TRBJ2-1	TGTGCCTGGAGTGCTGGAGCGGGAGTTTACGATGAGCAGTTCTTC	CAWSAGAGVYDEQFF
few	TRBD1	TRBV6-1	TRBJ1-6	TGTGCCAGCAGTGAAGCCCGGACAGGGGGCCATAATTCACCCCTCCACTTT	CASSEARTGGHNSPLHF
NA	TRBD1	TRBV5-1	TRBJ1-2	TGCGCCAGCACACAACGGAGGACAGGGGGCGCTTACACCTTC	CASTQRRTGGAYTF
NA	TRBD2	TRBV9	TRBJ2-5	TGTGCCAGCAGCGTAGCACTAGCGGGAGGGCCTGGAACGGCACAAGAGACCCAGTACTTC	CASSVALAGGPGTAQETQYF
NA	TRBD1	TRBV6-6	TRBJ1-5	TGTGCCAGCAGTCGAACAGGGGGCAATCAGCCCCAGCATTTT	CASSRTGGNQPQHF
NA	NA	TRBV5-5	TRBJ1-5	TGTGCCAGCAGCTTGGCGGAGGGCAATCAGCCCCAGCATTTT	CASSLAEGNQPQHF
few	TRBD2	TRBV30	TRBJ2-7	TGTGCCTGGAGTGTAGTTCGACTAGCGGCCACCTACGAGCAGTACTTC	CAWSVVRLAATYEQYF
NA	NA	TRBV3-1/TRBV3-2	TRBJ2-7	TGTGCCAGCAGCCAAGATGGTAGCGGCTACGAGCAGTACTTC	CASSQDGSGYEQYF
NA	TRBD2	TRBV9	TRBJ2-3	TGTGCCAGCAGCGTATCATCTAGCGGGAGCACAGATACGCAGTATTTT	CASSVSSSGSTDTQYF
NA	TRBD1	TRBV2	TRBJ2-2	TGTGCCAGCAGGTGGGACAGGGGTTCCACCGGGGAGCTGTTTTTT	CASRWDRGSTGELFF
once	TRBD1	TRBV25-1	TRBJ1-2	TGTGCCGCCACAGGGGGCGAAAACGGCTACACCTTC	CAATGGENGYTF
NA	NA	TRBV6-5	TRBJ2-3	TGTGCCAGCAGGGATCGGGTTGGAACGCAGTATTTT	CASRDRVGTQYF
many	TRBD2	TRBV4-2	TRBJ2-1	TGTGCCAGCAGCCATCAACTAGCGGGAGATTTCAATGAGCAGTTCTTC	CASSHQLAGDFNEQFF
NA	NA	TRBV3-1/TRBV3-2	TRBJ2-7	TGTGCCAGCAGCCAAGCCTCCGAGCGGTACGCGAACGAGCAGTACTTC	CASSQASERYANEQYF
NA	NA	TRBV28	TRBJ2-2	TGTGCCAGCAGTTTCGACTCGTTCGCGAACACCGGGGAGCTGTTTTTT	CASSFDSFANTGELFF
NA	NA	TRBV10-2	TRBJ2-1	TGCGCCAGCAGCCCCCTGATGAGCGAGGATGAGCAGTTCTTC	CASSPLMSEDEQFF
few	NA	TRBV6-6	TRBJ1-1	TGTGCCAGCAGTTACTCATCCCAGAACACTGAAGCTTTCTTT	CASSYSSQNTEAFF
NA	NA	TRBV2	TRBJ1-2	TGTGCCAGCAGCGCTAGCGCAGAGAACTATGGCTACACCTTC	CASSASAENYGYTF
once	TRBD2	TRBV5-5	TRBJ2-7	TGTGCCAGCAGCTTGCAGGGACTAGCGGCTTACTACGAGCAGTACTTC	CASSLQGLAAYYEQYF
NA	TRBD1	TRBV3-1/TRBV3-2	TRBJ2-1	TGTGCCAGCAGCCAAGGGACAGGGGGCTTCAATGAGCAGTTCTTC	CASSQGTGGFNEQFF
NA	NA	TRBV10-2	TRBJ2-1	TGCGCCAGCAGTGAGCGGGAAGTGGTTCTGAATGAGCAGTTCTTC	CASSEREVVLNEQFF
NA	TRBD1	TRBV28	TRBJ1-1	TGTGCCAGCAGTGGACAGGGATCCACTGAAGCTTTCTTT	CASSGQGSTEAFF